This TCR beta chain was recorded in a study of blood T cell repertoires in COVID-19. Measured with immunoSEQ multiplex PCR; TCRdb has only the in-frame clones, and not every one. Here the sample spans approximately 280,000 clones, roughly 91% being singletons. The CDR3 covers 15 residues. The V gene lost 5 bases and the J gene lost 5 bases, with 18 bases spanning the gap. In germline, CDR1 is MNHNY, CDR2 SVGAGI (reference sequence). This receptor was taken from a man in his forties with acute or convalescent COVID-19. V usage is TRBV6-6 and J usage is TRBJ1-1; D remains ambiguous. The specimen was peripheral blood. CDR3 sequence: CASSEVLPRRTEAFF. The CDR3 DNA reads as TGTGCCAGCAGTGAGGTACTACCCCGGAGAACTGAAGCTTTCTTT.